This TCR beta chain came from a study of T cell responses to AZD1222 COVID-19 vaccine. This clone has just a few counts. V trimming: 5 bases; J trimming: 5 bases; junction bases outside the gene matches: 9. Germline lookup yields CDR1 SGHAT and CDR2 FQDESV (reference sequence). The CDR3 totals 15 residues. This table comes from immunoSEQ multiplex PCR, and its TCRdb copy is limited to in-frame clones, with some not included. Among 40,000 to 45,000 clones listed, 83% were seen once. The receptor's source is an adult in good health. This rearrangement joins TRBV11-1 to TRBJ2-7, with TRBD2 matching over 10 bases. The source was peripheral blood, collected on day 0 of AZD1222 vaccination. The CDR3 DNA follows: TGTGCCAGCAGCCGGTTATCTAGCGGGAGAAACGAGCAGTACTTC. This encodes CASSRLSSGRNEQYF.